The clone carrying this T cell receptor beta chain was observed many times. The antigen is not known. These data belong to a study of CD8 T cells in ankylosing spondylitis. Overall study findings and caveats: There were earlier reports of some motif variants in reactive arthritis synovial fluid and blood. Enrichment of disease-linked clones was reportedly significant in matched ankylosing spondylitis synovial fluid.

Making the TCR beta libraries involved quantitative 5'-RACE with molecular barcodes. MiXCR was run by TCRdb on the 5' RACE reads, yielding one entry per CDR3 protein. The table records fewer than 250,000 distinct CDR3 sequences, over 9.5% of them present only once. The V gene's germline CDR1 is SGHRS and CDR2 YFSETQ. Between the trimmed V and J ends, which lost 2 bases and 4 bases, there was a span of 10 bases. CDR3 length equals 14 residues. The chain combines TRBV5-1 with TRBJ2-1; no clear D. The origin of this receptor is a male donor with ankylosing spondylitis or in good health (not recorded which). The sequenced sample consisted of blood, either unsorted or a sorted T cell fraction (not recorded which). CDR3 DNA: TGCGCCAGCAGCTTCCGTGGACCGTACAATGAGCAGTTCTTC. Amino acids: CASSFRGPYNEQFF.